This T cell receptor beta chain is drawn from a study of beta chain features in type 1 diabetes. Study results and limitations: Sequencing of cDNA might inflate the share of cells that strongly express TCR.

The sequenced template was cDNA made from the entire isolated RNA. The average output of naive, central memory and regulatory T cell samples was about 3.57 million reads. Here immunoSEQ multiplex PCR was the method, and the copy in TCRdb shows in-frame clones only, minus some. The sample contains 330,000 or so clones, about 15% of which appear only once. This clone was counted only a few times. Its cognate antigen is unknown. The CDR3 runs 15 residues. V shed 0 bases, J shed 1 base, and the junction held 2 bases outside the gene matches. From germline, CDR1 is KGHSH and CDR2 LQKENI. This chain joins TRBV18 and TRBJ1-1; the match to TRBD1 covers 7 bases. The receptor comes from a man aged 25 to 40 in good health. The specimen sequenced was central memory CD4+ T cells from blood. The CDR3 region is CASSPPPGGNTEAFF. The DNA for the CDR3 is TGTGCCAGCTCACCACCGCCAGGGGGGAACACTGAAGCTTTCTTT.